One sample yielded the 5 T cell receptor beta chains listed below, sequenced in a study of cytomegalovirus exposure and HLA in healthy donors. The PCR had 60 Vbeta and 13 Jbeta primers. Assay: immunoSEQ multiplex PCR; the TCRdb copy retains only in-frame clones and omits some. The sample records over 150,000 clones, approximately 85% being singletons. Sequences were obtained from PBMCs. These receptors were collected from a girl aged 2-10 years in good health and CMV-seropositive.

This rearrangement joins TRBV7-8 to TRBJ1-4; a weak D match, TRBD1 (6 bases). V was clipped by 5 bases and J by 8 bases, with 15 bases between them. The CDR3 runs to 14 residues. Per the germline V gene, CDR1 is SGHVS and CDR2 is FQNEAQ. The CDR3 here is CASSPIRGGEKLFF. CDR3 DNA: TGTGCCAGCAGCCCCATCAGGGGCGGGGAAAAACTGTTTTTT.

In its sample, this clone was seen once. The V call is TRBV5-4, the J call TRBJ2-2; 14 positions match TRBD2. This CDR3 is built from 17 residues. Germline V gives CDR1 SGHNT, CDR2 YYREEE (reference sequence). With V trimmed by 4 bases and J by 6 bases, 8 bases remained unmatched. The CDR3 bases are TGTGCCAGCAGCCCCCGGCCGGGACTAGCGGGAGCCGGGGAGCTGTTTTTT. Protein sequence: CASSPRPGLAGAGELFF.

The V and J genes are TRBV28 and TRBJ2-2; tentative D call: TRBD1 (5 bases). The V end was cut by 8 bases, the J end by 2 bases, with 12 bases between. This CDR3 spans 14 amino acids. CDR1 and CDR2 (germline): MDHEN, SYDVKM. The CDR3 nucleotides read TGTGCCAGCCTGGGCCAGGGAAACACCGGGGAGCTGTTTTTT. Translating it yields CASLGQGNTGELFF.

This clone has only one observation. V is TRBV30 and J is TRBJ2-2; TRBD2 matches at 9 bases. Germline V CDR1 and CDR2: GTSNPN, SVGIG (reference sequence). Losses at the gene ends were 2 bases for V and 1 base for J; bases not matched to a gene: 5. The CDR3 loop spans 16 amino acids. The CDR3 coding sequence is TGTGCCTGGAGTATCACTAGCGGGCGGAACACCGGGGAGCTGTTTTTT. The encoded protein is CAWSITSGRNTGELFF.

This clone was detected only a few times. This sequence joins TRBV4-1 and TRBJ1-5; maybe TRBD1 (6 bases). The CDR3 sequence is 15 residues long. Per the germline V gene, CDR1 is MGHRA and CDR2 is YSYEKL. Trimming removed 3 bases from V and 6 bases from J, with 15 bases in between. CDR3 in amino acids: CASSHLFTGFQPQHF. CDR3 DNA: TGCGCCAGCAGCCACTTATTCACAGGGTTTCAGCCCCAGCATTTT.